This TCR beta chain was observed in a study of T cells after yellow fever vaccination (dated by TCRdb to between 2019 and 2020). In terms of the full investigation: Libraries from fractions with low cell numbers were prepared with the SMART-Seq v4 Ultra Low Input RNA kit. Bulk TCR alpha and beta repertoires were sequenced longitudinally to track T-cell clones before and after primary and booster YFV17D yellow fever vaccination. Two healthy male donors made up the cohort, one aged 18 to 30 years and the other aged 30 to 40 years. Blood was drawn at multiple timepoints before and after primary and secondary immunization, with bulk PBMC replicates and cell subsets isolated. The full study reports these points: Computational filtering was needed because FACS-sorted repertoires could contain abundant contaminating clonotypes from the bulk population. A small fraction of clonotypes showed up in both the CD4 and CD8 compartments, probably as a result of convergent recombination. Compared with the primary T-cell response, the secondary T-cell response was faster but weaker, reaching its peak on day 5 rather than on day 15. Most clones expanded after primary vaccination were re-detected after the booster (96% of CD4 and around 86% of CD8), suggesting broad memory maintenance. Because only two donors were included in the study, the extent to which the findings can be generalized is limited.

Including cysteine and phenylalanine, the CDR3 has 13 amino acids. The only DNA kept is the CDR3, 39 bases in frame from the first base. Deletion took 7 bases off V and 0 bases off J, with a span of 7 bases between the germline ends. Looking up the germline V gene yields CDR1 SGHTA and CDR2 FQGNSA. This clonotype was detected only once. Its antigen is currently not known. No clone much larger than this one lies a single base away; base qualities are absent. A single read counts as weak evidence. The instrument was an Illumina NovaSeq 6000. TCR cDNA was synthesized by 5'RACE template switching, which introduced a universal primer site and unique molecular identifiers. Priming for cDNA synthesis came from both the TCR alpha and TCR beta constant segments. Library amplification involved two PCR steps, and the second step added sample barcodes and sequencing adapters. Sequencing of libraries was performed on Illumina HiSeq 2500 (2x100 bp) or NovaSeq (2x150 bp). On the authors' methods: MIGEC was used to demultiplex reads and collapse the reads into UMI consensus sequences, and MiXCR was used for V(D)J alignment. Clonotypes responding to the vaccine were identified with edgeR on replicate PBMC samples, with the criteria of FDR below 0.01 and a log2 fold change above 5 up to day 15. CD4 or CD8 identity was assigned to each bulk clonotype according to whether the clonotype was present at higher abundance in the sequenced CD4 repertoire or the sequenced CD8 repertoire. In TCRdb, the public reads were trimmed at Q25 with fastp and aligned with MiXCR, with productive beta chains retained. One record per CDR3 amino acid sequence lists the most common genes and DNA. TCRdb's processing, not the authors', yielded these V and J calls. This sample is represented by hundreds of thousands of distinct CDR3 sequences; about 12% of them were singletons. The ten largest clones capture 2.5% to 4% of the sample.

The intended sense of this specimen's treatment or condition label: live attenuated yellow fever vaccine strain. PBMCs were isolated from peripheral blood using a standard Ficoll-Paque protocol. Dynabeads CD4 and CD8 positive selection kits were used to isolate the CD4 and CD8 T-cell fractions. TriZol was used to extract RNA from bulk PBMCs, from CD4 and CD8 fractions, and from dextramer-positive and dextramer-negative fractions. The chain is made from TRBV7-2 and TRBJ2-1, with no confidently assigned D gene. This TCR came from a man younger than 35 who received the YFV17D yellow fever vaccine. Source: CD4+ T cells sorted from PBMCs, taken 15 days after the yellow fever booster vaccination. The CDR3 region reads CASIPGSYNEQFF. The sequenced DNA: TGTGCCAGCATCCCAGGCTCCTACAATGAGCAGTTCTTC.